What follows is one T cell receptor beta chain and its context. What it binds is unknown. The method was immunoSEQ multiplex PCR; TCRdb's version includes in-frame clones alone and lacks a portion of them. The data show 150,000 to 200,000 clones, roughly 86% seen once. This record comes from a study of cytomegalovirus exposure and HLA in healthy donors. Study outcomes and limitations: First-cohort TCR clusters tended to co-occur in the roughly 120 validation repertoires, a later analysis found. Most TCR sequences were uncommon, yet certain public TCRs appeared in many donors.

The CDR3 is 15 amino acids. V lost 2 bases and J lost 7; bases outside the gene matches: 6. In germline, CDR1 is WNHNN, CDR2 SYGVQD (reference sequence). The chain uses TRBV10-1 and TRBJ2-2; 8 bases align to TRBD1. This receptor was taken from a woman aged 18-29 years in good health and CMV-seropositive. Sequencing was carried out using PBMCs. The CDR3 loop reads CASSEVTGAGGELFF. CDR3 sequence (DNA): TGCGCCAGCAGTGAGGTGACAGGGGCTGGCGGGGAGCTGTTTTTT.